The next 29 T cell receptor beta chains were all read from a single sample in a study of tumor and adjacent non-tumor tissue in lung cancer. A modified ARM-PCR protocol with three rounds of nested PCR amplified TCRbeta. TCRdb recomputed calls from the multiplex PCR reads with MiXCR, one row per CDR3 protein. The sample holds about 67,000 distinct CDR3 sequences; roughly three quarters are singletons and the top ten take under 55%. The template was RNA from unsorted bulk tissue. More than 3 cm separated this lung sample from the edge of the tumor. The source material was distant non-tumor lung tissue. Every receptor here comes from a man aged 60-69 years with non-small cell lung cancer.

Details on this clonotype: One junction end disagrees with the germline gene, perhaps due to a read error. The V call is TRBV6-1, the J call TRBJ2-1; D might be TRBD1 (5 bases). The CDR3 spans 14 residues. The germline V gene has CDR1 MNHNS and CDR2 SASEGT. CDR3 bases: TGTGTCAGCAGTGACCACCCTTACAGGTATGAGCAGTTCTTC. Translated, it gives CVSSDHPYRYEQFF.

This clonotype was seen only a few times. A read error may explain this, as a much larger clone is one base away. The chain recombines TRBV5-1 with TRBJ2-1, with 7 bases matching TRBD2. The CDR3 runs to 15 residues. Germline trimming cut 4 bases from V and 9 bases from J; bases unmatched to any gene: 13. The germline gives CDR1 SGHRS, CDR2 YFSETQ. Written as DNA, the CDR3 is TGCGCCAGCAGCCCTCGTCTGGCGGGAGCCAGTGAGCAGTTCTTC. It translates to CASSPRLAGASEQFF.

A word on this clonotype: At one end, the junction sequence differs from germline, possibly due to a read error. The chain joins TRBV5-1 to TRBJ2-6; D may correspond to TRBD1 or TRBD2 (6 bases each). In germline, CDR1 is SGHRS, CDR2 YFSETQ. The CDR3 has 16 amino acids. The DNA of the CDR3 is TGCTCCAGCAGCCAGGGGAGTGTTGGCGGGGCCAACGTCCTGATTTTC. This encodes CSSSQGSVGGANVLIF.

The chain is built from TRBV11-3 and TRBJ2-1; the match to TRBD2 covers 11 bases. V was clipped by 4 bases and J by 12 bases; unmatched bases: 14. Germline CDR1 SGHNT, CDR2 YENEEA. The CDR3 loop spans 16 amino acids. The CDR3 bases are TGTGCCAGCAGCTCCCAGGGACTAGCGGTGAACGATGCGCAGTTCTTC. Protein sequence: CASSSQGLAVNDAQFF. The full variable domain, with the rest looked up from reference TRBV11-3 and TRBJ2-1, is EAGVVQSPRYKIIEKKQPVAFWCNPISGHNTLYWYLQNLGQGPELLIRYENEEAVDDSQLPKDRFSAERLKGVDSTLKIQPAELGDSAVYLCASSSQGLAVNDAQFFGPGTRLTVL.

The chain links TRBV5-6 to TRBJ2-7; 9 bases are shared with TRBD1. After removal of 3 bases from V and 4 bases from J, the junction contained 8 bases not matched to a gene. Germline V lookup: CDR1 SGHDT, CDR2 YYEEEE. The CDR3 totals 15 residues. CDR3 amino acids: CASSSGQGNFYEQYF. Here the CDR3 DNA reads TGTGCCAGCAGCTCGGGACAGGGAAACTTTTACGAGCAGTACTTC.

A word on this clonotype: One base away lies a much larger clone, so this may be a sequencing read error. The CDR3 nucleotides read TGTGCCAGCAGCTTGGACAGGGACAAGGGGCGGACTAATGAAAAACTGTTTTTT. Its translation is CASSLDRDKGRTNEKLFF. The chain employs TRBV5-8 and TRBJ1-4, with D possibly TRBD1 on 6 matching bases. Trimming removed 0 bases at V and 2 bases at J, with 17 bases between. The germline gives CDR1 SGHTS, CDR2 YDEGEE. This CDR3 comprises 18 residues.

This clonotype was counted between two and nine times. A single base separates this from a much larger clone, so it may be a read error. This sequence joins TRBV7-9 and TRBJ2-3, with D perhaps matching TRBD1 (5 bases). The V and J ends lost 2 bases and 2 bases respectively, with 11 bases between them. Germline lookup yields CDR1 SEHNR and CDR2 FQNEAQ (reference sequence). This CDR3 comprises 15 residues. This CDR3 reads CASSLTKGFTDTQYF. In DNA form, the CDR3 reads TGTGCCAGCAGCTTAACGAAGGGGTTCACAGATACGCAGTATTTT. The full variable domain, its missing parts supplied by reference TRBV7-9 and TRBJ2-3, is DTGVSQNPRHKITKRGQNVTFRCDPISEHNRLYWYRQTLGQGPEFLTYFQNEAQLEKSRLLSDRFSAERPKGSFSTLEIQRTEQGDSAMYLCASSLTKGFTDTQYFGPGTRLTVL.

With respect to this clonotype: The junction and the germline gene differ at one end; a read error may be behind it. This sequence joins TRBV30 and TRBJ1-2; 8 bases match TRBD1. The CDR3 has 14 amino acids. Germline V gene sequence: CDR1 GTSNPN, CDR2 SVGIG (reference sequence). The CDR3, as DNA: TGTGCCTGGAGTGTAACAGGGGGGTACTATAGCTACGCCTTC. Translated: CAWSVTGGYYSYAF.

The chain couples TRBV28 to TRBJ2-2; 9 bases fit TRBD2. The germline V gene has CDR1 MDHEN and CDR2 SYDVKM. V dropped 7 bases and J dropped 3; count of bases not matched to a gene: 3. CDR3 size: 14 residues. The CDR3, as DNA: TGTGCCAGCAATAGCGGGAGTCACACCGGGGAGCTGTTTTTT. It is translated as CASNSGSHTGELFF.

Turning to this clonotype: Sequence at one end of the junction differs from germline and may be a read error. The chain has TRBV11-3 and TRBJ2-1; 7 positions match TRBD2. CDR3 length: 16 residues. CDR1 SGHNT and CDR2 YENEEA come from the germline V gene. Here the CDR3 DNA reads TGTACCAGCAGCTCTCAGGGACTATCGGGGAACAATGAGCAGTTCTTC. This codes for CTSSSQGLSGNNEQFF.

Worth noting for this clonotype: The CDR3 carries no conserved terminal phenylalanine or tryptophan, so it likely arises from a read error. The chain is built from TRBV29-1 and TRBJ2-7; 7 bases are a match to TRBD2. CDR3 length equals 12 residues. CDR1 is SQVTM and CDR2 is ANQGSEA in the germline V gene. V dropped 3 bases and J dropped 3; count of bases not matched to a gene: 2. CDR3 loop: CSVDRDYYEQYL. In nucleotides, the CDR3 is TGCAGCGTTGATAGGGACTACTACGAGCAGTACTTA.

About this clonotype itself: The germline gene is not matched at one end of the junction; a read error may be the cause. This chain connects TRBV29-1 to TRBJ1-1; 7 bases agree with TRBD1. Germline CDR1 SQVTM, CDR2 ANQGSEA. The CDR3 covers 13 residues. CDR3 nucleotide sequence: TGCAGCACCTCAGCAGGGGGGGACACTGGAGCTTTCTTT. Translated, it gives CSTSAGGDTGAFF.

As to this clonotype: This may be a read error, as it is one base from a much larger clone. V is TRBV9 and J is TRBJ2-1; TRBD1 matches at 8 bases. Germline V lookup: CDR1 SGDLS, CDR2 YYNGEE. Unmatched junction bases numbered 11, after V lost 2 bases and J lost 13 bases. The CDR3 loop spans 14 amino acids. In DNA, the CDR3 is TGTGCCAGCAGCGTGTGGACAGGGTTATCCCGACAGTTCTTC. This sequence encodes CASSVWTGLSRQFF.

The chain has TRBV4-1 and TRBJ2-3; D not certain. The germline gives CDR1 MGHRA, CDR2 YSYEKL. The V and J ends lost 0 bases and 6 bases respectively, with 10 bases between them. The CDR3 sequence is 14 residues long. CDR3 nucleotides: TGCGCCAGCAGCCAAGAGGTGCCCACGGATACGCAGTATTTT. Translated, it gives CASSQEVPTDTQYF.

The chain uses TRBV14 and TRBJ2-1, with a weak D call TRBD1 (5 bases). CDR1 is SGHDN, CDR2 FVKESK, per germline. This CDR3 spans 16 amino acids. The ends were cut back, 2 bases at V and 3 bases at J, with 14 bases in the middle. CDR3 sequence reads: CASSQRQFCYYNEQFF. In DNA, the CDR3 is TGTGCCAGCAGCCAACGACAGTTCTGCTACTACAATGAGCAGTTCTTC.

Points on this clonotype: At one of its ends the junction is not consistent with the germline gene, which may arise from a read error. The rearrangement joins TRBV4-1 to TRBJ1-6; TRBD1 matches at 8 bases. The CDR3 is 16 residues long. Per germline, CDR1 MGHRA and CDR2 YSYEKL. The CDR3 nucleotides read TGCTCCAGCAGTCATGTTGGACAGGGTCAGGATTCACCCCTCCACTTT. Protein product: CSSSHVGQGQDSPLHF.

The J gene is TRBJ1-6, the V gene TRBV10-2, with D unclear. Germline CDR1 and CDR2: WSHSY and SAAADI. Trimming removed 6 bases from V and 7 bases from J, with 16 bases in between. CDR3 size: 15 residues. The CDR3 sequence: CASRVGGGMNSPLHF. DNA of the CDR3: TGCGCCAGCAGAGTCGGCGGAGGGATGAATTCACCCCTCCACTTT.

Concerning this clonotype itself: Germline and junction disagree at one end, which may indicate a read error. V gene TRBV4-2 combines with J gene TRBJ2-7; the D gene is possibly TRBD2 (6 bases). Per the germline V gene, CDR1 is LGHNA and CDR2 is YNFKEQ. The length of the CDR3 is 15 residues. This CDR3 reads CASSQLGTLSYEQCF. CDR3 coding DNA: TGTGCCAGCAGCCAGTTAGGGACTCTGTCCTACGAGCAGTGCTTC.

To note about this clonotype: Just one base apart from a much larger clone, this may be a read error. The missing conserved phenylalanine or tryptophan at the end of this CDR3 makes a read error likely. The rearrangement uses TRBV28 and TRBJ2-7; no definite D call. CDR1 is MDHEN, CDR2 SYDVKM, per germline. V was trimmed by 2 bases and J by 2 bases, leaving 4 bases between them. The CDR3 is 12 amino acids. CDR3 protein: CASSLGTYEQYY. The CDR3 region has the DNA TGTGCCAGCAGTTTAGGGACCTACGAGCAGTACTAC.

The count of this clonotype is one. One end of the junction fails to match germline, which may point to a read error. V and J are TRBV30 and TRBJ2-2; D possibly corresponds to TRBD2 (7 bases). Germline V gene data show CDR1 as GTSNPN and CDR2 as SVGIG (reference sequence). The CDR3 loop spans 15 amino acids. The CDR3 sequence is CAWSNYGAVAGGLFF. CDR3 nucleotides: TGTGCCTGGAGTAACTACGGCGCGGTTGCCGGGGGGCTGTTTTTC.

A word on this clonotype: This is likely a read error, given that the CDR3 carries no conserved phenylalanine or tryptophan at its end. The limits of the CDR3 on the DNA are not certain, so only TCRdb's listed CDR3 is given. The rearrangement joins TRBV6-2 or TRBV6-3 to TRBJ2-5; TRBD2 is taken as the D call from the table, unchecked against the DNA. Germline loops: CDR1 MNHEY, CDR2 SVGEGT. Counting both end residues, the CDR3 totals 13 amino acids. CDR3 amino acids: CASGPTSGETQHY.

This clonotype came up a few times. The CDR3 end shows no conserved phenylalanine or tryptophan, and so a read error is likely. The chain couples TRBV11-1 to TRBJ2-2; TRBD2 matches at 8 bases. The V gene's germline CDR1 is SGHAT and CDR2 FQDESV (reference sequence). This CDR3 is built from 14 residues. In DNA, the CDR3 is TGTGCCAGTAGCTATACTAGCGGCACCAGGGAGCTGTTTTCT. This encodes CASSYTSGTRELFS.

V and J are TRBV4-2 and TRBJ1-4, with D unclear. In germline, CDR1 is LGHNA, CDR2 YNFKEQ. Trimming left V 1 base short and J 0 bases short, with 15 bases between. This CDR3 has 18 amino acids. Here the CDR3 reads CASSQVLTLPTTNEKLFF. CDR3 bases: TGTGCCAGCAGCCAAGTTCTTACACTACCTACAACTAATGAAAAACTGTTTTTT.

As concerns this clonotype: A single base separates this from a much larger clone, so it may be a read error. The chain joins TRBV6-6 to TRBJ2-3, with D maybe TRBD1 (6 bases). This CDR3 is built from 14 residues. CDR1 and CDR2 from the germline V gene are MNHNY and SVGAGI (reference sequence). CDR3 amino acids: CASSAQGHTDTHYF. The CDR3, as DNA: TGTGCCAGCAGTGCCCAGGGACACACAGATACGCATTATTTT.

For the CDR3, the DNA is TGTGCCAGCAGCTTATACCCCGGGGAGCTGTTTTTT. It encodes CASSLYPGELFF. The chain combines TRBV7-3 with TRBJ2-2; the D is unclear. The germline gives CDR1 SGHTA, CDR2 FQGTGA. The length of the CDR3 is 12 residues. Between the trimmed V and J ends, which lost 2 bases and 6 bases, there was a span of 4 bases.

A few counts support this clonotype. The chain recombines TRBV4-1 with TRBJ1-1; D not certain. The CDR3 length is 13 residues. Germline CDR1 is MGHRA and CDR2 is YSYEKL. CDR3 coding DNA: TGCACCAACAGCCAAGATGTAGACACTGAAGCTTTCTTT. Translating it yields CTNSQDVDTEAFF.

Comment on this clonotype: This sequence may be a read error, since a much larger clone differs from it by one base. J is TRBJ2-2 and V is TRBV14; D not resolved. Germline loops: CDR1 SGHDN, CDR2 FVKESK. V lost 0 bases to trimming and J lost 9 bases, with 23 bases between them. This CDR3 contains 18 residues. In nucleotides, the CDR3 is TGTGCCAGCAGCCAAGACTCGACTGCCTTTTGGGGAACCAGGGAGCTGTTTTTT. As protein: CASSQDSTAFWGTRELFF.

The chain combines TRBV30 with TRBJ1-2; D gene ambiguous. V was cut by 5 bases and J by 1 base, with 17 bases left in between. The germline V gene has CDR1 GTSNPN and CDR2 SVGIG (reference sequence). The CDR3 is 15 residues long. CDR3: CAWCRQPDRNYGYTF. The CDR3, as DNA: TGTGCCTGGTGTAGGCAGCCGGACCGTAACTATGGCTACACCTTC.

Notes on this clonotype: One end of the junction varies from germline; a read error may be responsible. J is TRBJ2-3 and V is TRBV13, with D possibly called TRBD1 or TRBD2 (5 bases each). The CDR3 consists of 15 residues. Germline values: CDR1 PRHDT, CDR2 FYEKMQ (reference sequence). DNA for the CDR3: TGTGCCAGCGGCTTAGCGAGACAGAACACAGATATGCAATATTTT. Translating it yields CASGLARQNTDMQYF.